The following is a T cell receptor beta chain sequence with its context. Its cognate antigen is unknown. The sample is drawn from a study of shared clonotypes between healthy human individuals. Whole-study results and caveats: Owing to a small donor count, the genetic and exposure-history diversity represented was limited. Only blood underwent sampling, and tissue repertoires likely differ.

Each subset's genomic DNA was split evenly across several immunoSEQ plates. TCRdb's table, derived via immunoSEQ multiplex PCR, lists solely in-frame clones and lacks some. The table has about 470,000 clones, 70% to 80% seen once. Healthy and HIV-negative, the adult donors had no recent acute infections or vaccinations. The TCR originated in a woman aged 40 to 50 in good health. Some clones in this sample may be carry-over from other donors' samples. The source material was PBMCs.

CDR3 residues: CASSYGLASSYEQYF. For the CDR3, the DNA is TGTGCCAGCAGTTACGGACTAGCGAGCTCCTACGAGCAGTACTTC. This chain links TRBV2 with TRBJ2-7, with 9 positions matching TRBD2. The CDR3 runs 15 residues. Trimming took 5 bases from V and 0 from J; bases not matched to a gene: 5. The germline V gene has CDR1 SNHLY and CDR2 FYNNEI.